This record covers a single TCR beta chain. What antigen it recognizes has not been identified. Base qualities are not at hand, and no much larger clone is one base apart. The cysteine opens and the phenylalanine closes a CDR3 of 12 amino acids. Left in the record is the CDR3 DNA by itself, 36 bases read in frame from the first base. V is pruned by 3 bases and J by 16 bases, leaving 6 bases of the junction without a gene match. The germline V gene gives CDR1 as MGHRA and CDR2 as YSYEKL. The library was generated by the immunoSEQ multiplex PCR assay. This immuneACCESS table, as held by TCRdb, lists in-frame sequences with V and J called but not all clones. Of the missing ones, under half trace to an unresolved V gene in checked studies; the others have no known cause. Counted in this sample were about 49,000 clones; about 88% of them appeared once. The ten largest clones capture 25% to 30% of the sample.

The data originate from a study of radiotherapy plus CTLA-4 blockade in lung cancer (dated by TCRdb to the late 2010s). With regard to the full study: Objective responses were observed in 18% of enrolled patients, and disease control was achieved in around 28%. General study outcomes and caveats: The strongest predictors of response were reported to be early dynamic shifts in blood T cell clones along with a rise in serum interferon-beta following radiation. After treatment with radiotherapy and ipilimumab, TCR clones that originated in tumors expanded in peripheral blood.

The study tested focal radiation therapy combined with CTLA-4 blockade (ipilimumab) in patients with chemo-refractory metastatic non-small-cell lung cancer. Specimen: peripheral blood, collected from a patient treated with radiotherapy plus ipilimumab. The TCR was taken from a human donor with non-small cell lung cancer whose response to radiotherapy plus ipilimumab could not be evaluated. The rearranged segments are TRBV4-1 and TRBJ2-1; 10 central nucleotides agree with TRBD2. The nucleotide sequence reads TGCGCCAGCAGCCACACTAGCGGGGTAGTATTCTTC. This yields the protein CASSHTSGVVFF.